The source of this T cell receptor (beta chain) is a study of cytomegalovirus exposure and HLA in healthy donors. Use of 60 Vbeta and 13 Jbeta primers characterized the PCR. Sequenced by immunoSEQ multiplex PCR; TCRdb stores in-frame clones only, minus some. This sample has some 160,000 clones, with roughly 85% found just once. General study results and limits: TCR beta V segments were, for the most part, productive about 87% or about 30% of the time in an earlier analysis. It was only CMV serostatus that was available as immune exposure information.

The trim removed 5 bases at V and 9 bases at J, leaving 11 bases unmatched. The CDR3 length is 16 residues. The germline V gene has CDR1 SGHTA and CDR2 FQGNSA. This clone was seen only a few times. What it binds is unknown. V and J are TRBV7-2 and TRBJ1-6, with 9 positions matching TRBD1. The receptor comes from a male donor in good health and CMV-seronegative. Specimen: PBMCs. This CDR3 is CASSPIRGTGFSPLHF. For the CDR3, the DNA is TGTGCCAGCAGCCCCATAAGAGGGACAGGGTTTTCACCCCTCCACTTT.